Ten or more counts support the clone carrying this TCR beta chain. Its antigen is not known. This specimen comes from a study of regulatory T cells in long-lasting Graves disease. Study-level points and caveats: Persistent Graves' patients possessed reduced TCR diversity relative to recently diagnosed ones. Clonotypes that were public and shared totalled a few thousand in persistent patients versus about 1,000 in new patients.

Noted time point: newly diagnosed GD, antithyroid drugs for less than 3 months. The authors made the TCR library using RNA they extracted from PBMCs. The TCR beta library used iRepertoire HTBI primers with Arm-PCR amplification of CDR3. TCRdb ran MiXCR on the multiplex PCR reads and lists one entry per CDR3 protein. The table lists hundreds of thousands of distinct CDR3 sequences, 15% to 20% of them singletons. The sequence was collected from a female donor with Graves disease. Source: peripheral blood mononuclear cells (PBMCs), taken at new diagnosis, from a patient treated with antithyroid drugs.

The CDR3 nucleotides read TGTGCCAGCAGTGAAGATGGGGGCGCAGGAGAGACCCAGTACTTC. This gives the protein CASSEDGGAGETQYF. The chain combines TRBV2 with TRBJ2-5, with a weak D call TRBD1 (6 bases). Germline values: CDR1 SNHLY, CDR2 FYNNEI. Trimming left V 1 base short and J 4 bases short, with 13 bases between. This CDR3 contains 15 residues.